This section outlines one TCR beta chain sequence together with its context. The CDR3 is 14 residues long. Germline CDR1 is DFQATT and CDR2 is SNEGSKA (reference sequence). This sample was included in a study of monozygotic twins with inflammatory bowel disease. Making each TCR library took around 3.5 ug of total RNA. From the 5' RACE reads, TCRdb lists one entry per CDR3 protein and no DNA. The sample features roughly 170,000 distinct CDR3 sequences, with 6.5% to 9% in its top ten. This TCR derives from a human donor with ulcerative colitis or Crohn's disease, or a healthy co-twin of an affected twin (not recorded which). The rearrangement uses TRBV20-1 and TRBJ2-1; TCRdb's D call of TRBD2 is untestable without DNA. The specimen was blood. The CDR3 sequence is CSAVGLAVWNEQFF.